This TCR beta chain was found in a study of blood T cell repertoires in COVID-19. About the research overall: Both acute and convalescent COVID-19 samples were obtained from the United States, Italy and Spain. From T cells, B-cell-depleted T cells, or PBMCs came the material, which was cDNA or gDNA.

CDR3 length equals 16 residues. Germline CDR1 is SGHNT and CDR2 is YYREEE (reference sequence). The V and J ends lost 4 bases and 2 bases respectively, with 16 bases between them. Per the original data handling: For nucleated cells, counts were estimated from reference gene primer amplification. TCRdb keeps only in-frame clones here, not all; method: immunoSEQ multiplex PCR. D and trimming come from the DNA, and the V and J calls and clone size come from that table. Of around 88,000 clones in the sample, around three quarters are singletons; the top ten hold around 9%. This sequence was found in a middle-aged man who had recovered from COVID-19. Material for sequencing was peripheral blood. This chain joins TRBV5-4 and TRBJ2-1, with D possibly being TRBD1 (5 bases). The CDR3 coding sequence is TGTGCCAGCAGCCCCTCGCAGGGAACCACCTACAATGAGCAGTTCTTC. It translates to CASSPSQGTTYNEQFF.